The source of this T cell receptor (beta chain) is a study of metastatic and nonmetastatic thyroid tumors (dated by TCRdb to 2020 to 2021). Notes on the research overall: For patients with malignant and with benign thyroid disease, the researchers compared repertoires between peripheral blood samples and tumor or nodule tissue samples.

No patient had received any treatment before thyroid surgery. Patient clinical samples collected from about 2011 to 2019 were retrospectively analysed using T-cell receptor beta sequencing. Here is what the overall study found, with its caveats: TCR beta diversity was reported as significantly higher in malignant tumors than in benign nodules, in both blood and tumor samples.

This clone was counted a few times. This receptor's antigen is unknown. Per-nucleotide qualities are absent, and no much larger clonotype sits a single base away. Relative to germline, V is 2 bases shorter and J is 2 bases shorter, with 5 bases between their ends. Based on the germline V gene, the CDR1 and CDR2 sequences are SNHLY and FYNNEI. CDR3 length: 13 amino acids, cysteine to phenylalanine. The kept DNA is CDR3 alone, 39 bases in frame from the first base. Library preparation employed PCR. The data were produced on an Illumina HiSeq 4000. High-throughput sequencing was used to profile the TCR beta-chain CDR3 region of every patient. The original pipeline was this. Drawing on CDR3 differences between clinicopathological groups, the researchers built a classifier meant to tell apart patients with distant-metastatic papillary thyroid cancer. The Shannon index was used to measure repertoire diversity, and the Morisita-Horn index was used to measure how similar tumor and blood repertoires were. Through fastp at Q25 and MiXCR, TCRdb rebuilt clones from the public reads, retaining in-frame beta chains. The V and J calls were not made by the authors but by TCRdb's processing. The sample table contains 25,000 to 35,000 clones; only one count was recorded for 3.5% to 4.5% of them. Jointly, the top ten make up around 23% of the sample.

The chain is made from TRBV2 and TRBJ2-3, with no confident D gene call. The source material was blood. This TCR was sampled from a female donor with papillary thyroid cancer or a benign thyroid nodule (not recorded which). Some clones in this sample may be carry-over from other donors' samples. The sequence in DNA is TGTGCCAGCAGTGAAAAGAACACAGATACGCAGTATTTT. It codes for CASSEKNTDTQYF. With the rest looked up from the reference TRBV2 and TRBJ2-3 genes rather than sequenced, the full variable domain is EPEVTQTPSHQVTQMGQEVILRCVPISNHLYFYWYRQILGQKVEFLVSFYNNEISEKSEIFDDQFSVERPDGSNFTLKIRSTKLEDSAMYFCASSEKNTDTQYFGPGTRLTVL.